This T cell receptor beta chain was identified during a study of patients and donors after allogeneic stem cell transplantation (dated by TCRdb to the early 2020s). The library was obtained by RT-PCR. Sequenced on a NextSeq 550. Starting from the raw public reads, TCRdb applied fastp trimming at Q25, assembled clones with MiXCR and retained in-frame beta chains. Rows merge per CDR3 protein into single entries with the most common DNA and genes. The sample table contains about a million distinct CDR3 sequences; only one count was recorded for about a sixth of them. The ten largest clones represent around 6% of the sample. This clonotype occurred a few times. It has no known antigen specificity. At one end, the junction sequence differs from germline, possibly due to a read error. Based on the germline V gene, the CDR1 and CDR2 sequences are ENHRY and SYGVKD. CDR3 length: 11 amino acids, cysteine to phenylalanine. Only the CDR3 part of the read is kept: 33 bases, read in frame from the first base.

This sequence was found in a human donor who was either an allogeneic HSCT recipient or a stem cell or donor lymphocyte infusion donor (not recorded which). It is not recorded whose cells these are; they may come from a transplant donor. The material sequenced was blood, either unsorted or a sorted T cell fraction (not recorded which). The chain links TRBV10-3 with TRBJ1-1; a confident D gene designation cannot be given. The CDR3: CAMLPGAETFF. In nucleotides, the sequence is TGTGCCATGCTCCCAGGCGCTGAAACTTTCTTT.